The 18 T cell receptor beta chains below come from one sample, sequenced in a study of CD8+CD57+ T cells in acquired aplastic anemia. Genomic DNA constituted the template upon which TCR beta VDJ and CDR3 profiling was performed. TCRdb reanalysed the reads using MiXCR and keeps one entry per CDR3 protein. This table holds 350,000 to 450,000 distinct CDR3 sequences, 60% to 80% found once. Sample: sorted CD4+, CD8+, or CD8+CD57+ T cells (not recorded which) from PBMCs. Source of these receptors: a human donor in good health, serving as a control.

The chain employs TRBV11-3 and TRBJ1-1; 10 bases agree with TRBD1. The CDR3 runs to 15 residues. J was trimmed by 4 bases and V by 4 bases; bases with no gene match: 6. CDR1 SGHNT and CDR2 YENEEA come from the germline V gene. CDR3 nucleotide sequence: TGTGCCAGCAGCTCCGGACAGGGGGGCGTCACTGAAGCTTTCTTT. Its protein product is CASSSGQGGVTEAFF.

This clonotype was seen a few times. CDR3 in DNA: TGTGCCACCAGCTTAAGTAACATGAACACTGAAGCTTTCTTT. Translating it yields CATSLSNMNTEAFF. The rearrangement links TRBV15 to TRBJ1-1; no reliable D call. Deletions cut 5 bases from V and 0 bases from J, with 10 bases between. The CDR3 runs 14 residues. CDR1 LNHNV and CDR2 YYDKDF come from the germline V gene (reference sequence).

Notes on this clonotype: The junction departs from germline at one end; a sequencing error may be responsible. The chain joins TRBV15 to TRBJ1-2; D is uncertain. Germline V gives CDR1 LNHNV, CDR2 YYDKDF (reference sequence). The CDR3 is 13 residues long. In DNA form, the CDR3 reads TGTGCCACCAGCAGGGGGAGAAACTATGGCAACACCTTC. This codes for CATSRGRNYGNTF.

In this sample, this clonotype turned up a few times. The chain links TRBV10-3 to TRBJ1-1; TRBD1 agrees at 11 bases. Germline V gene data show CDR1 as ENHRY and CDR2 as SYGVKD. Germline trimming cut 6 bases from V and 5 bases from J; bases unmatched to any gene: 5. This CDR3 has 14 amino acids. The CDR3 reads CAIRGDRGETEAFF. Here the CDR3 DNA reads TGTGCCATCAGGGGGGACAGGGGGGAGACTGAAGCTTTCTTT.

In this sample, this clonotype turned up many times. The V call is TRBV12-3 or TRBV12-4, the J call TRBJ2-3, with D maybe TRBD2 (5 bases). V shed 1 base and J shed 1 base, with 9 bases lying between them. This CDR3 is built from 15 residues. CDR3 DNA sequence: TGTGCCAGCAGTTTAGTGACCGGGGGCACAGATACGCAGTATTTT. As protein: CASSLVTGGTDTQYF.

This clonotype was counted many times. The chain joins TRBV5-6 to TRBJ1-2, with TRBD1 matching over 10 bases. Trimming removed 4 bases from V and 6 bases from J; junction bases left unmatched: 6. This CDR3 is 14 amino acids long. In germline, CDR1 is SGHDT, CDR2 YYEEEE. CDR3 protein: CASSRQGAKDGYTF. CDR3 nucleotide sequence: TGTGCCAGCAGCCGACAGGGGGCTAAGGATGGCTACACCTTC.

The chain recombines TRBV29-1 with TRBJ2-5; D is tentatively TRBD1 or TRBD2 (5 bases each). The CDR3 loop spans 14 amino acids. Germline V gene data show CDR1 as SQVTM and CDR2 as ANQGSEA. V was clipped by 6 bases and J by 3 bases, with 17 bases between them. The CDR3 DNA reads TGCAGCGTCAGATTCGGACAACTAGAAGAGACCCAGTACTTC. As protein: CSVRFGQLEETQYF.

Comment on this clonotype: An end of the junction does not agree with germline; a read error may underlie this. The chain uses TRBV5-8 and TRBJ2-3, with D uncertain. Germline-derived CDR1 and CDR2 are SGHTS and YDEGEE. The CDR3 sequence is 14 residues long. This CDR3 is CASSQDQATDTQYF. In DNA form, the CDR3 reads TGCGCCAGCAGCCAAGATCAGGCCACAGATACGCAGTATTTT.

The V call is TRBV10-1, the J call TRBJ2-2, with TRBD2 matching 7 bases. V gave up 2 bases and J gave up 6 bases; unmatched junction bases: 0. CDR1 is WNHNN and CDR2 is SYGVQD in the germline V gene (reference sequence). CDR3 length: 13 amino acids. CDR3 bases: TGCGCCAGCAGTGAGCGGGAGGCCGGGGAGCTGTTTTTT. Translated, it gives CASSEREAGELFF.

On this clonotype: One end of the junction does not line up with germline, which may come from a read error. This rearrangement joins TRBV9 to TRBJ2-2; TRBD2 aligns across 10 bases. Per germline, CDR1 SGDLS and CDR2 YYNGEE. The CDR3 spans 13 residues. The CDR3 protein is CASSQERGGELFF. The DNA for the CDR3 is TGTGCCAGCAGTCAGGAGCGGGGGGGGGAGCTATTTTTT.

This clonotype was seen at least ten times. The chain is built from TRBV5-8 and TRBJ2-5, with 9 bases identical to TRBD2. J gave up 5 bases and V 0 bases, and 5 bases lay outside the gene matches. The CDR3 has 15 amino acids. Germline-derived CDR1 and CDR2 are SGHTS and YDEGEE. CDR3 protein: CASSLAAGGRETQYF. For the CDR3, the DNA is TGTGCCAGCAGCTTGGCGGCGGGGGGGCGGGAGACCCAGTACTTC.

This clonotype was detected a few times. The V call is TRBV10-1, the J call TRBJ2-3, with TRBD2 matching 9 bases. CDR1 is WNHNN and CDR2 is SYGVQD in the germline V gene (reference sequence). V was clipped by 0 bases and J by 4 bases; unmatched bases: 5. The CDR3 loop spans 16 amino acids. The CDR3 DNA reads as TGCGCCAGCAGTGAGTCCGGCGGGGGGGCCCCAGATACGCAGTATTTT. Translation gives CASSESGGGAPDTQYF.

CDR3 in amino acids: CAWSVGGVNTEAFF. The CDR3 nucleotides read TGTGCCTGGAGTGTCGGGGGGGTGAACACTGAAGCTTTCTTT. The rearrangement links TRBV30 to TRBJ1-1; the D gene is possibly TRBD1 (5 bases). CDR3 size: 14 residues. Germline V CDR1 and CDR2: GTSNPN, SVGIG (reference sequence). Trimming removed 0 bases from V and 0 bases from J, with 8 bases in between. The full variable domain, rest sourced from reference TRBV30 and TRBJ1-1, is SQTIHQWPATLVQPVGSPLSLECTVEGTSNPNLYWYRQAAGRGLQLLFYSVGIGQISSEVPQNLSASRPQDRQFILSSKKLLLSDSGFYLCAWSVGGVNTEAFFGQGTRLTVV.

Ten or more counts support this clonotype. This chain joins TRBV2 and TRBJ2-5, with 10 nucleotides matching TRBD2. The V gene end was trimmed by 4 bases and the J gene end by 2 bases; junction bases not matched to a gene: 4. The CDR3 extends over 15 amino acids. Germline lookup yields CDR1 SNHLY and CDR2 FYNNEI. The CDR3 loop reads CASSVSGGNQETQYF. The CDR3 DNA is TGTGCCAGCAGTGTTAGCGGGGGGAATCAAGAGACCCAGTACTTC.

This clonotype was picked up a small number of times. Its ends do not fully match the called genes, so a read error is possible. The chain employs TRBV10-3 and TRBJ2-7; D is possibly TRBD1 (6 bases). The CDR3 runs 15 residues. Germline V CDR1 and CDR2: ENHRY, SYGVKD. The CDR3 DNA follows: TGTGCCATCAGTGAAACAGGGACATCGACCTACGGGCAGTACTTC. It codes for CAISETGTSTYGQYF.

The rearrangement links TRBV24-1 to TRBJ2-1; TRBD1 is a possible D gene (7 bases). This CDR3 is 13 amino acids long. V lost 4 bases and J lost 9, with 12 bases in between. Germline V gene sequence: CDR1 KGHDR, CDR2 SFDVKD. CDR3 in DNA: TGTGCCACCAGTGACAAGCAGGGGGGTGAGCAGTTCTTC. The encoded protein is CATSDKQGGEQFF.

Comments on this clonotype: The conserved closing phenylalanine or tryptophan is absent in this CDR3, likely reflecting a read error. The DNA is omitted, as the CDR3 cannot be located on it reliably, and the CDR3 follows TCRdb's listing. V is TRBV2 and J is TRBJ2-7; the D call in the table, TRBD1, was not verified against the DNA. The CDR3 is 15 residues long, counting both termini. Per the germline V gene, CDR1 is SNHLY and CDR2 is FYNNEI. The CDR3 sequence: CASSEATGARGYTFG.

The rearrangement joins TRBV7-8 to TRBJ2-1; 7 positions match TRBD2. V shed 2 bases and J 2 bases; nucleotides not matched to a gene: 9. Germline lookup yields CDR1 SGHVS and CDR2 FQNEAQ. The CDR3 is 17 residues long. The CDR3 coding sequence is TGTGCCAGCAGCTTACGGGGAGGGTTTGTGACCTACAATGAGCAGTTCTTC. Protein: CASSLRGGFVTYNEQFF.